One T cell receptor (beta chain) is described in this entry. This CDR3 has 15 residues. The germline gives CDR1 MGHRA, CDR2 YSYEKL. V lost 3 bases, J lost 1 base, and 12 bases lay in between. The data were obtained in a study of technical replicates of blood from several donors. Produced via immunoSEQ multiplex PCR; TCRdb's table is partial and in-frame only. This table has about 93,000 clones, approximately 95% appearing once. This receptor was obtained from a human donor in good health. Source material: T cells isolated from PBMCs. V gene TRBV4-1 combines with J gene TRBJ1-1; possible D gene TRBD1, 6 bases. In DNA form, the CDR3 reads TGCGCCAGCAGCCACCTCGGGGGGCCGAACACTGAAGCTTTCTTT. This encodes CASSHLGGPNTEAFF.